The next 27 T cell receptor beta chains were all read from a single sample in a study of blood T cell repertoires in COVID-19. Measured with immunoSEQ multiplex PCR; TCRdb has only the in-frame clones, and not every one. The table has around 80,000 clones, 80% to 95% seen once. The sample consisted of peripheral blood. The receptors come from a woman older than 75 with acute or convalescent COVID-19.

The genes are TRBV5-1 and TRBJ1-2, with D possibly matching TRBD1 (5 bases). From germline, CDR1 is SGHRS and CDR2 YFSETQ. V lost 6 bases and J 4 bases, leaving 16 bases between the germline ends. This CDR3 comprises 14 residues. The CDR3 nucleotides are TGCGCCAGCACCGCCTCTCAGGGTACCTATGGCTACACCTTC. It translates to CASTASQGTYGYTF.

V and J are TRBV5-1 and TRBJ1-3; perhaps TRBD1 as D (6 bases). The CDR3 contains 15 residues. Germline V gene data show CDR1 as SGHRS and CDR2 as YFSETQ. V shed 3 bases and J shed 4 bases, with 14 bases lying between them. Written as DNA, the CDR3 is TGCGCCAGCAGCTCCCATACAGGGACCGGAAACACCATATATTTT. Translating it yields CASSSHTGTGNTIYF.

This chain joins TRBV6-5 and TRBJ1-5; D gene uncertain. The CDR3 covers 15 residues. The germline V and J ends were trimmed by 5 bases and 0 bases, with 11 bases remaining between them. CDR1 is MNHEY, CDR2 SVGAGI, per germline. The CDR3 loop is CASSQDFYSNQPQHF. CDR3 nucleotides: TGTGCCAGCAGTCAGGATTTTTATAGCAATCAGCCCCAGCATTTT.

V is TRBV7-8 and J is TRBJ1-1, with TRBD1 matching over 7 bases. CDR3 size: 14 residues. Germline CDR1 SGHVS, CDR2 FQNEAQ. V lost 5 bases and J lost 5; bases outside the gene matches: 8. The CDR3 nucleotides are TGTGCCAGCAGCCCGTACAGGGGTAATACTGAAGCTTTCTTT. This sequence encodes CASSPYRGNTEAFF.

This chain joins TRBV27 and TRBJ1-6; 9 bases agree with TRBD1. Germline V gene data show CDR1 as MNHEY and CDR2 as SMNVEV (reference sequence). The CDR3 length is 14 residues. After removal of 6 bases from V and 8 bases from J, the junction contained 5 bases not matched to a gene. The CDR3 protein is CASRNYRGHSPLHF. In DNA, the CDR3 is TGTGCCAGCAGGAATTACAGGGGGCATTCACCCCTCCACTTT.

This chain links TRBV5-4 with TRBJ2-1; 8 bases fit TRBD2. J was trimmed by 4 bases and V by 5 bases; bases with no gene match: 11. Germline CDR1 is SGHNT and CDR2 is YYREEE (reference sequence). The CDR3 has 16 amino acids. CDR3: CASRSGLDLGYNEQFF. CDR3 nucleotides: TGTGCCAGCAGATCGGGACTAGATCTCGGGTACAATGAGCAGTTCTTC.

The chain uses TRBV5-1 and TRBJ1-4; 9 nucleotides agree with TRBD1. The V and J ends lost 0 bases and 3 bases, in that order; junction bases with no gene match: 6. The germline V gene has CDR1 SGHRS and CDR2 YFSETQ. The CDR3 sequence is 17 residues long. DNA for the CDR3: TGCGCCAGCAGCTTGGCCGACAGGGGGATGGCTAATGAAAAACTGTTTTTT. Translated, it gives CASSLADRGMANEKLFF.

The chain combines TRBV28 with TRBJ1-4; 8 bases are a match to TRBD1. CDR1 is MDHEN, CDR2 SYDVKM, per germline. The V gene end was trimmed by 5 bases and the J gene end by 4 bases; junction bases not matched to a gene: 3. The CDR3 is made up of 14 amino acids. The CDR3 region is CASSRGQVNEKLFF. CDR3 nucleotide sequence: TGTGCCAGCAGTAGGGGACAGGTTAATGAAAAACTGTTTTTT.

This clone came up a few times. J is TRBJ1-2 and V is TRBV7-8, with 8 nucleotides matching TRBD1. The CDR3 runs 15 residues. Germline V CDR1 and CDR2: SGHVS, FQNEAQ. The J segment lost 4 bases and the V segment lost 2 bases, leaving 6 bases of the junction unmatched. This chain's CDR3 is CASSLRAGGIYGYTF. In DNA form, the CDR3 reads TGTGCCAGCAGCTTAAGGGCAGGGGGCATCTATGGCTACACCTTC.

V is TRBV5-4 and J is TRBJ2-4; 11 positions agree with TRBD1. Trimming cost V 0 bases and J 6 bases; bases outside gene matches: 5. This CDR3 contains 16 residues. Germline CDR1 and CDR2: SGHNT and YYREEE (reference sequence). The CDR3 region has the DNA TGTGCCAGCAGCTTGGAAGTGGGGACAGGGGGAAACATTCAGTACTTC. This sequence encodes CASSLEVGTGGNIQYF.

This clone is a singleton in its sample. The rearrangement links TRBV5-4 to TRBJ2-1, with TRBD2 identical over 13 bases. The CDR3 is 16 residues long. With V trimmed by 0 bases and J by 9 bases, 6 bases remained unmatched. Germline V gene lookup returns CDR1 SGHNT and CDR2 YYREEE (reference sequence). This CDR3 reads CASSLELLAGGREQFF. DNA for the CDR3: TGTGCCAGCAGCTTGGAGTTACTAGCGGGGGGGCGTGAGCAGTTCTTC.

This rearrangement joins TRBV11-2 to TRBJ2-7; D unresolved. Trimming shortened V by 0 bases and J by 5 bases, and 8 bases separated the two germline ends. Germline assignment: CDR1 SGHAT and CDR2 FQNNGV. The CDR3 extends over 13 amino acids. CDR3 protein: CASSLEYSNEQYF. Written as DNA, the CDR3 is TGTGCCAGCAGCTTAGAGTACAGCAACGAGCAGTACTTC.

The rearrangement joins TRBV7-3 to TRBJ1-2; TRBD1 aligns across 12 bases. This CDR3 has 16 residues. The V and J ends lost 0 bases and 6 bases, in that order; junction bases with no gene match: 5. Germline CDR1 reads SGHTA; CDR2 reads FQGTGA. The CDR3 here is CASSLTRDRGRDGYTF. The DNA of the CDR3 is TGTGCCAGCAGCTTAACCCGGGACAGGGGGCGAGATGGCTACACCTTC.

This chain links TRBV24-1 with TRBJ2-3; no definite D call. The CDR3 runs 16 residues. V was trimmed by 3 bases and J by 1 base, leaving 13 bases between them. Germline-derived CDR1 and CDR2 are KGHDR and SFDVKD. CDR3 loop: CATSDPGGAGTDTQYF. The CDR3 nucleotides read TGTGCCACCAGTGATCCCGGCGGCGCCGGCACAGATACGCAGTATTTT.

This chain uses TRBV9 with TRBJ2-5; maybe TRBD2 (5 bases). Per the germline V gene, CDR1 is SGDLS and CDR2 is YYNGEE. The length of the CDR3 is 14 residues. V lost 0 bases and J 5 bases, leaving 11 bases between the germline ends. The CDR3 region has the DNA TGTGCCAGCAGCGTAGCGTTAGCGTGGGAGACCCAGTACTTC. This encodes CASSVALAWETQYF.

This chain links TRBV27 with TRBJ1-6; D is perhaps TRBD1 (5 bases). This CDR3 comprises 14 residues. Trimming took 6 bases from V and 7 from J, leaving 13 bases between them. CDR1 MNHEY and CDR2 SMNVEV come from the germline V gene (reference sequence). The CDR3 loop reads CASRGRGQNSPLHF. CDR3 nucleotide sequence: TGTGCCAGCAGGGGGAGGGGCCAGAATTCACCCCTCCACTTT.

The chain combines TRBV5-1 with TRBJ1-3; D gene uncertain. Looked up from germline, CDR1 is SGHRS and CDR2 is YFSETQ. This CDR3 has 16 residues. Trimming removed 1 base at V and 0 bases at J, with 11 bases between. The CDR3 reads CASSLYPVASGNTIYF. CDR3 nucleotides: TGCGCCAGCAGCTTGTATCCGGTAGCCTCTGGAAACACCATATATTTT.

The CDR3: CATSRDSGTYNEQFF. The CDR3, as DNA: TGTGCCACCAGCAGAGATTCGGGAACCTACAATGAGCAGTTCTTC. The chain combines TRBV15 with TRBJ2-1; D is perhaps TRBD2 (5 bases). Per germline, CDR1 LNHNV and CDR2 YYDKDF (reference sequence). Trimming took off 0 bases at V and 2 bases at J, with 8 bases between the two ends. CDR3 size: 15 residues.

The chain uses TRBV7-2 and TRBJ2-7; 8 bases are shared with TRBD1. This CDR3 is built from 18 residues. V trimming: 1 base; J trimming: 3 bases; junction bases outside the gene matches: 14. In germline, CDR1 is SGHTA, CDR2 FQGNSA. CDR3 sequence: CASSLGRLKTGGYYEQYF. For the CDR3, the DNA is TGTGCCAGCAGCTTAGGGAGGTTAAAAACAGGGGGTTACTACGAGCAGTACTTC.

J is TRBJ2-1 and V is TRBV24-1; 13 bases are a match to TRBD2. In germline, CDR1 is KGHDR, CDR2 SFDVKD. Trimming at V came to 9 bases and at J to 2 bases, leaving 6 bases not matched to a gene. The CDR3 has 16 residues. The CDR3 nucleotides read TGTGCCACCGGGACTAGCGGGAAACCCCCCTACAATGAGCAGTTCTTC. Translated: CATGTSGKPPYNEQFF.

The chain joins TRBV19 to TRBJ2-3, with 9 bases matching TRBD2. The CDR3 is 15 amino acids. Looked up from germline, CDR1 is LNHDA and CDR2 is SQIVND (reference sequence). Unmatched junction bases numbered 3, after V lost 3 bases and J lost 2 bases. CDR3 DNA: TGTGCCAGTAGTATTAGCGGGAGCCCCACAGATACGCAGTATTTT. Translation: CASSISGSPTDTQYF.

This clone came up a few times. V is TRBV5-4 and J is TRBJ1-4; TRBD1 might be the D (6 bases). CDR3 length: 16 amino acids. CDR1 and CDR2 (germline): SGHNT, YYREEE (reference sequence). V was clipped by 2 bases and J by 5 bases, with 16 bases between them. The CDR3 is CASSLGVDRMNEKLFF. The CDR3 nucleotides read TGTGCCAGCAGCTTAGGGGTAGACAGGATGAATGAAAAACTGTTTTTT.

This chain joins TRBV5-1 and TRBJ1-1; 10 positions match TRBD1. V was pared by 4 bases and J by 7 bases, with 7 bases of the junction left unmatched. This CDR3 comprises 14 residues. The V gene's germline CDR1 is SGHRS and CDR2 YFSETQ. The CDR3 coding sequence is TGCGCCAGCAGCGCGGACCGGGACAGGGGTGAAGCTTTCTTT. Protein sequence: CASSADRDRGEAFF.

CDR3 in amino acids: CASSPRNGGSYEQYF. The CDR3 coding sequence is TGTGCCAGTAGTCCCCGGAACGGGGGTTCCTACGAGCAGTACTTC. The chain joins TRBV19 to TRBJ2-7, with D perhaps TRBD2 (6 bases). Germline loops: CDR1 LNHDA, CDR2 SQIVND (reference sequence). The CDR3 is 15 amino acids. Trimming took off 5 bases at V and 1 base at J, with 15 bases between the two ends. Looking up the rest from reference TRBV19 and TRBJ2-7 gives the full variable domain: DGGITQSPKYLFRKEGQNVTLSCEQNLNHDAMYWYRQDPGQGLRLIYYSQIVNDFQKGDIAEGYSVSREKKESFPLTVTSAQKNPTAFYLCASSPRNGGSYEQYFGPGTRLTVT.

The chain employs TRBV3-1 (or the pseudogene TRBV3-2) and TRBJ2-1; 7 bases map to TRBD2. Germline lookup yields CDR1 LGHDT and CDR2 YNNKEL (reference sequence). With 5 bases clipped from V and 7 bases from J, the junction kept 8 bases outside the gene matches. The CDR3 length is 14 residues. The CDR3 sequence: CASSSLVGGNEQFF. The CDR3 DNA sequence: TGTGCCAGCAGCTCCCTAGTGGGGGGGAATGAGCAGTTCTTC.

This chain uses TRBV3-1 (or the pseudogene TRBV3-2) with TRBJ1-2; TRBD1 matches 8 bases. CDR3 length equals 16 residues. Germline lookup yields CDR1 LGHDT and CDR2 YNNKEL (reference sequence). V lost 4 bases to trimming and J lost 7 bases; unmatched junction nucleotides: 14. In DNA form, the CDR3 reads TGTGCCAGCAGCCCCCACCGGCCAGGGGGCTACGTTGGCTACACCTTC. This codes for CASSPHRPGGYVGYTF.

The V and J genes are TRBV28 and TRBJ1-2; no clear D gene. From germline, CDR1 is MDHEN and CDR2 SYDVKM. V lost 2 bases and J lost 3, with 10 bases in between. The CDR3 has 14 amino acids. The CDR3 here is CASSLGQNHYGYTF. The CDR3 DNA reads TGTGCCAGCAGTTTAGGCCAGAACCACTATGGCTACACCTTC.